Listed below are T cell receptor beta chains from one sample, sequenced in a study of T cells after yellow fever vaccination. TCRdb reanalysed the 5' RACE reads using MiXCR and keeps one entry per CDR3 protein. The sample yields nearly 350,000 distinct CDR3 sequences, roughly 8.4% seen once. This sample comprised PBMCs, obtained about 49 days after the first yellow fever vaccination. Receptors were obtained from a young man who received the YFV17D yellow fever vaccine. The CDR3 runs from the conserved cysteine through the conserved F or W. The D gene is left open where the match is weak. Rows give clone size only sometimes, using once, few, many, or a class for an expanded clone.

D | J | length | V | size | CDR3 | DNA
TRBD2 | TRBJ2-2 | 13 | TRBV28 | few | CASRTSGLRELFF | TGTGCCAGCAGGACTAGCGGTCTCCGGGAGCTGTTTTTT
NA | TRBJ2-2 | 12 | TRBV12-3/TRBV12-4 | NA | CASSSPGGELFF | TGTGCCAGCAGTTCTCCCGGCGGGGAGCTGTTTTTT
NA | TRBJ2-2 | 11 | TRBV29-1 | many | CSVGNTGELFF | TGCAGCGTGGGCAACACCGGGGAGCTGTTTTTT
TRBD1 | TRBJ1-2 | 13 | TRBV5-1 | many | CASSTGDRDGYTF | TGCGCCAGCAGCACAGGGGACCGGGATGGCTACACCTTC
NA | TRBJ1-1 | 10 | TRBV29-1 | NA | CSARDGLDFF | TGCAGTGCCCGGGACGGTCTCGATTTCTTT
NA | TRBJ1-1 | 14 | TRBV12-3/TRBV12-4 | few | CASSPTGGDGWAFF | TGTGCCAGCAGCCCGACGGGGGGGGATGGATGGGCTTTCTTT
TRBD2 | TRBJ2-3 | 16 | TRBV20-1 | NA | CSAGLAGGGGADTQYF | TGCAGTGCTGGACTAGCGGGGGGGGGAGGTGCAGATACGCAGTATTTT
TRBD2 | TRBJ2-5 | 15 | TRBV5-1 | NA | CASQQGSGQQETQYF | TGCGCCAGCCAGCAGGGTAGCGGGCAGCAAGAGACCCAGTACTTC
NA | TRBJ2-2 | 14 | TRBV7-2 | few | CGGATTESTGELFF | TGCGGCGGGGCGACTACAGAGTCCACCGGGGAGCTGTTTTTT
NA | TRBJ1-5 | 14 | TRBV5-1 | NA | CASSWDGGNQPQHF | TGCGCCAGCAGCTGGGACGGTGGCAATCAGCCCCAGCATTTT
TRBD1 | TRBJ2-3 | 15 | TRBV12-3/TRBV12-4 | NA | CASSLRQGGTDSQYF | TGTGCCAGCAGTTTAAGACAGGGGGGCACAGATTCGCAGTATTTT
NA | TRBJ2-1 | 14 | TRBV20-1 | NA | CSGIDSGSYNEQFF | TGCAGTGGAATCGACTCAGGCTCCTACAATGAGCAGTTCTTC
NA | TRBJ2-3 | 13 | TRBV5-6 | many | CASSFQSTDTQYF | TGTGCCAGCAGCTTTCAGTCCACAGATACGCAGTATTTT
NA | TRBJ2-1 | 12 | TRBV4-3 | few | CASSQDYNEQFF | TGCGCCAGCAGCCAAGACTACAATGAGCAGTTCTTC
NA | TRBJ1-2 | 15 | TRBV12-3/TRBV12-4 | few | CASSLRGLANYGYTF | TGTGCCAGCAGTTTAAGGGGGTTAGCTAACTATGGCTACACCTTC
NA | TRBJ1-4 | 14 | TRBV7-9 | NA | CASSLRVVNEKLFF | TGTGCCAGCAGCCTCAGGGTCGTTAATGAAAAACTGTTTTTT
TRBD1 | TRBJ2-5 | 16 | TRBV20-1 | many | CSARDLGQGAWETQYF | TGCAGTGCTAGAGATCTGGGGCAGGGGGCTTGGGAGACCCAGTACTTC
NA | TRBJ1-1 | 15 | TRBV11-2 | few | CASSLDFRVYSEAFF | TGTGCCAGCAGCTTAGATTTCAGAGTTTACTCTGAAGCTTTCTTT
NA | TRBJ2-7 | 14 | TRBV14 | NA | CASSQSTGRGEQYF | TGTGCCAGCAGCCAGTCGACAGGCCGCGGCGAGCAGTACTTC
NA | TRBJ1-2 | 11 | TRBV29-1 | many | CSVDRDYGYTF | TGCAGCGTTGACAGGGACTATGGCTACACCTTC